The rows below give T cell receptor beta chains drawn from one sample of a study of OX40 agonist ivuxolimab in advanced cancers. Profiling relied on immunoSEQ multiplex PCR, and the TCRdb table lists in-frame clones only, not all of them. The data contain 75,000 to 100,000 clones, under 85% of them singletons. The sequences come from CD4+ or CD8+ T cells sorted from blood, collected in a trial of the OX40 agonist ivuxolimab. The receptors derive from an adult with an advanced solid tumor such as melanoma, head and neck, liver or kidney cancer. Each CDR3 is given with its conserved first and last residue. The order of the fields is CDR3 protein, CDR3 DNA, clone size, J gene, D gene, V gene. The D gene is left open where the match is weak. Clone size is not always given. Where it is, it says once, few, many or a class for expanded clones.

CASSFPGTQNNIQYF | TGTGCCAGCAGCTTCCCCGGGACACAGAATAACATTCAGTACTTC | - | TRBJ2-4 | - | TRBV5-6
CASSSRTQETQYF | TGCGCCAGCAGCTCGCGAACGCAAGAGACCCAGTACTTC | - | TRBJ2-5 | - | TRBV5-1
CASSQEGGYSNQPQHF | TGTGCCAGCAGCCAAGAAGGGGGATATAGCAATCAGCCCCAGCATTTT | - | TRBJ1-5 | - | TRBV4-2
CASSQADRGTDTQYF | TGCGCCAGCAGCCAGGCCGACAGGGGTACGGATACGCAGTATTTT | many | TRBJ2-3 | TRBD1 | TRBV4-1
CASSVGTGPSYEQYF | TGTGCCAGCAGCGTCGGGACAGGACCTTCCTACGAGCAGTACTTC | - | TRBJ2-7 | TRBD1 | TRBV14
CASSFGNEQFF | TGTGCCAGCAGCTTTGGCAATGAGCAGTTCTTC | once | TRBJ2-1 | - | TRBV5-4
CASSLGTVRNTGELFF | TGTGCCAGCAGCTTGGGGACAGTTAGGAACACCGGGGAGCTGTTTTTT | - | TRBJ2-2 | - | TRBV5-6
CASSPFSTQGTGELFF | TGTGCCAGCTCACCGTTCAGCACTCAGGGGACCGGGGAGCTGTTTTTT | - | TRBJ2-2 | - | TRBV18
CASSPPVWDPYGYTF | TGTGCCAGCTCACCCCCGGTTTGGGATCCCTATGGCTACACCTTC | - | TRBJ1-2 | - | TRBV18
CATAPWALSGANVLTF | TGTGCCACCGCGCCTTGGGCTCTCTCTGGGGCCAACGTCCTGACTTTC | - | TRBJ2-6 | - | TRBV15
CAISESGLVKFF | TGTGCCATCAGTGAGTCGGGACTAGTTAAGTTCTTC | once | TRBJ2-1 | TRBD2 | TRBV10-3
CASSSGKGNGYTF | TGTGCCAGCTCATCGGGGAAGGGGAATGGCTACACCTTC | - | TRBJ1-2 | - | TRBV18
CAKHWKPSSYEQYF | TGTGCCAAGCACTGGAAGCCTAGCTCCTACGAGCAGTACTTC | - | TRBJ2-7 | - | TRBV2
CASSSPTGTTGELFF | TGTGCCAGCAGTTCCCCAACGGGTACAACCGGGGAGCTGTTTTTT | - | TRBJ2-2 | - | TRBV7-3
CASSSPWFREKLFF | TGTGCCAGCAGTTCCCCCTGGTTCCGTGAAAAACTGTTTTTT | - | TRBJ1-4 | - | TRBV28
CASSLESLQAYEQYF | TGTGCCAGCAGCTTAGAGTCCTTACAGGCCTACGAGCAGTACTTC | - | TRBJ2-7 | - | TRBV7-2
CASRPDRSNQPQHF | TGTGCCAGCAGACCCGACCGTAGCAATCAGCCCCAGCATTTT | - | TRBJ1-5 | - | TRBV6-5
CASSLGGTNTEAFF | TGCGCCAGCAGCTTGGGAGGTACCAACACTGAAGCTTTCTTT | - | TRBJ1-1 | - | TRBV5-1
CASNRGEGTYEQYF | TGTGCCAGCAACCGAGGAGAGGGAACCTACGAGCAGTACTTC | - | TRBJ2-7 | - | TRBV7-8
CASSQAMRSYNEQFF | TGTGCCAGCAGCCAAGCGATGCGGTCCTACAATGAGCAGTTCTTC | - | TRBJ2-1 | - | TRBV14
CASSLSRGRANEKLFF | TGTGCCAGCAGCCTTAGCAGGGGGCGCGCAAATGAAAAACTGTTTTTT | - | TRBJ1-4 | TRBD1 | TRBV7-8
CASSPGTSGGYEQYF | TGCGCCAGCAGCCCTGGGACTAGCGGGGGCTACGAGCAGTACTTC | - | TRBJ2-7 | TRBD2 | TRBV4-3
CASSLGEEIYNEQFF | TGTGCCAGCAGTTTAGGAGAGGAGATTTACAATGAGCAGTTCTTC | few | TRBJ2-1 | - | TRBV6-5
CASSMVLAGGPGELFF | TGTGCCAGTAGTATGGTGTTAGCGGGAGGCCCCGGGGAGCTGTTTTTT | - | TRBJ2-2 | TRBD2 | TRBV19
CASSQDNGVLTF | TGTGCCAGCAGCCAGGATAACGGCGTCCTGACTTTC | - | TRBJ2-6 | - | TRBV7-9
CASREIQGSPLHF | TGTGCCAGCAGGGAGATACAGGGATCACCCCTCCACTTT | - | TRBJ1-6 | - | TRBV6-1
CASSTTERNTIYF | TGTGCCAGCTCTACCACAGAGAGGAACACCATATATTTT | - | TRBJ1-3 | - | TRBV18
CASSRNTGELFF | TGTGCCAGCAGCCGTAACACCGGGGAGCTGTTTTTT | few | TRBJ2-2 | - | TRBV5-6
CASSPFDRAATGELFF | TGTGCCAGCTCACCCTTCGACAGGGCGGCAACTGGGGAGCTGTTTTTT | - | TRBJ2-2 | TRBD1 | TRBV18
CASSKSAGQGGSYEQYF | TGCGCCAGCAGCAAATCTGCGGGACAGGGCGGCTCCTACGAGCAGTACTTC | - | TRBJ2-7 | TRBD1 | TRBV5-1
CASRSRGLQLNTEAFF | TGTGCCAGTAGATCGAGGGGGTTGCAGCTGAACACTGAAGCTTTCTTT | - | TRBJ1-1 | - | TRBV19
CASSRGYEQYF | TGTGCCAGTAGTCGGGGTTACGAGCAGTACTTC | - | TRBJ2-7 | - | TRBV19
CASSLETGGEQYF | TGTGCCAGCAGCTTAGAGACAGGGGGGGAGCAGTACTTC | once | TRBJ2-7 | TRBD1 | TRBV7-9
CSVTGTGDNYGYTF | TGCAGCGTGACCGGGACAGGGGATAACTATGGCTACACCTTC | once | TRBJ1-2 | TRBD1 | TRBV29-1
CATSRVAGGTSPLHF | TGTGCCACCAGCAGAGTGGCGGGAGGGACTTCACCCCTCCACTTT | - | TRBJ1-6 | - | TRBV15
CASSSSGQGTDTQYF | TGTGCCAGCAGCTCCTCGGGACAGGGGACAGATACGCAGTATTTT | once | TRBJ2-3 | TRBD1 | TRBV7-3
CAWMRLGRSYEQYF | TGTGCCTGGATGCGCCTCGGGCGCTCCTACGAGCAGTACTTC | once | TRBJ2-7 | - | TRBV30
CASSWTSGDGEQYF | TGCGCCAGCAGCTGGACTAGCGGGGATGGGGAGCAGTACTTC | - | TRBJ2-7 | TRBD2 | TRBV5-1
CASSSSGTGGNQPQHF | TGTGCCAGCAGCTCATCCGGGACTGGGGGCAATCAGCCCCAGCATTTT | - | TRBJ1-5 | - | TRBV7-8
CASSSLGYGYTF | TGTGCCAGCAGCTCCCTAGGCTATGGCTACACCTTC | - | TRBJ1-2 | - | TRBV7-2
CASGLVMGVYGYTF | TGTGCTAGTGGTTTGGTAATGGGGGTCTATGGCTACACCTTC | once | TRBJ1-2 | - | TRBV12-5
CASRAGSWNQPQHF | TGTGCCAGTAGAGCAGGGAGTTGGAATCAGCCCCAGCATTTT | - | TRBJ1-5 | - | TRBV19
CASSPEADTQYF | TGTGCCAGCAGCCCCGAGGCAGATACGCAGTATTTT | - | TRBJ2-3 | - | TRBV6-6
CASSLTGGPGNEQFF | TGTGCCAGCAGCTTAACGGGGGGGCCCGGCAATGAGCAGTTCTTC | - | TRBJ2-1 | - | TRBV7-3
CAISPGDRDTGELFF | TGTGCCATCAGTCCTGGGGACAGGGACACCGGGGAGCTGTTTTTT | - | TRBJ2-2 | TRBD1 | TRBV10-3
CASGFSYGGDYQETQYF | TGTGCTAGTGGTTTCTCCTACGGCGGGGATTACCAAGAGACCCAGTACTTC | - | TRBJ2-5 | - | TRBV12-5
CASSLGATRQETQYF | TGTGCCAGCAGCTTGGGGGCCACGAGACAAGAGACCCAGTACTTC | - | TRBJ2-5 | - | TRBV5-6
CASSYGYRGLAEAFF | TGTGCCAGCAGTTACGGTTACAGGGGGCTCGCTGAAGCTTTCTTT | - | TRBJ1-1 | TRBD1 | TRBV6-5
CASTWGDQSSYEQYF | TGTGCCAGCACTTGGGGAGACCAAAGCTCCTACGAGCAGTACTTC | - | TRBJ2-7 | - | TRBV2
CAISERDGLKETQYF | TGTGCCATCAGTGAGCGGGACGGACTAAAAGAGACCCAGTACTTC | - | TRBJ2-5 | - | TRBV10-3
CASSVGRNTEAFF | TGTGCCAGCAGCGTCGGTCGAAACACTGAAGCTTTCTTT | once | TRBJ1-1 | - | TRBV9
CASSVEKGTEAFF | TGTGCCAGCAGTGTAGAGAAGGGCACTGAAGCTTTCTTT | - | TRBJ1-1 | - | TRBV6-1
CASSHVAGAHTDTQYF | TGCGCCAGCAGCCATGTAGCGGGGGCCCACACAGATACGCAGTATTTT | - | TRBJ2-3 | TRBD2 | TRBV4-3
CASSSTGGHYEQYF | TGTGCCAGCAGCTCCACAGGGGGGCACTACGAGCAGTACTTC | - | TRBJ2-7 | TRBD1 | TRBV11-2
CASSLTLFPTDTQYF | TGTGCCAGCAGCTTAACGTTATTCCCCACAGATACGCAGTATTTT | - | TRBJ2-3 | - | TRBV7-3
CASSYSRTGNYGYTF | TGTGCCAGCAGTTACTCCAGGACAGGAAACTATGGCTACACCTTC | - | TRBJ1-2 | TRBD1 | TRBV6-5
CASSQGQVFGYTF | TGTGCCAGCAGCCAAGGACAGGTGTTTGGCTACACCTTC | - | TRBJ1-2 | - | TRBV14
CASNNPPNYGYTF | TGTGCCAGCAATAATCCTCCCAACTATGGCTACACCTTC | - | TRBJ1-2 | - | TRBV6-5